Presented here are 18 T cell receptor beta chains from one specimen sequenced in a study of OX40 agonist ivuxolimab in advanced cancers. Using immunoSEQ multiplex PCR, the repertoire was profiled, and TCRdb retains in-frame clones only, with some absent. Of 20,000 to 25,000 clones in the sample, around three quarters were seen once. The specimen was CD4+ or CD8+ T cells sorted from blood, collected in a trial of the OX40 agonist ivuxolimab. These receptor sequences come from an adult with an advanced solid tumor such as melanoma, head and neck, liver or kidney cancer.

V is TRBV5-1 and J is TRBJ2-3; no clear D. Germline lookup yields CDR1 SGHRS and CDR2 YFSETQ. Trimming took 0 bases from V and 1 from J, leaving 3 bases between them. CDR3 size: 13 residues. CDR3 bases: TGCGCCAGCAGCTTGGATGGCACAGATACGCAGTATTTT. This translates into CASSLDGTDTQYF.

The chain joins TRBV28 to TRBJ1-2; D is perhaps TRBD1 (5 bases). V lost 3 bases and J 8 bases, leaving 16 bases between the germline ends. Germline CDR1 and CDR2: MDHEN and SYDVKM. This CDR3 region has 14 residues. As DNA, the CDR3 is TGTGCCAGCAGTTTCCGCTCGACAGTGCGGGGCTACACCTTC. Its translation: CASSFRSTVRGYTF.

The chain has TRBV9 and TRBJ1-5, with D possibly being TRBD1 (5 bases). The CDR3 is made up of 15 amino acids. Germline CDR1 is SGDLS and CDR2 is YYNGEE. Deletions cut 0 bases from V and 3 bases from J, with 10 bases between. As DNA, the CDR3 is TGTGCCAGCAGCGTAGGGGGCGCATTCAATCAGCCCCAGCATTTT. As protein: CASSVGGAFNQPQHF.

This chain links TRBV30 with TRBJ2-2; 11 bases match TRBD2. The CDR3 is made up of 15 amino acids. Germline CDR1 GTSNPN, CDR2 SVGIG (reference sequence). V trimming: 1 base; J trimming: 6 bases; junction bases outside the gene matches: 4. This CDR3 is CAWSGLAGGAGELFF. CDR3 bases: TGTGCCTGGAGTGGTCTAGCGGGGGGTGCCGGGGAGCTGTTTTTT.

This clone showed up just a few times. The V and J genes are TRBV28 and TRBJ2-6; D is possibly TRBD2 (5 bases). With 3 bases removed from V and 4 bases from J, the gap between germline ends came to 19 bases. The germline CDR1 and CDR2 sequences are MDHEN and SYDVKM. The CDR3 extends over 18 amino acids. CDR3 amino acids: CASSLGRNFKAGANVLTF. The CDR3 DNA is TGTGCCAGCAGTTTGGGGAGAAACTTTAAGGCGGGGGCCAACGTCCTGACTTTC.

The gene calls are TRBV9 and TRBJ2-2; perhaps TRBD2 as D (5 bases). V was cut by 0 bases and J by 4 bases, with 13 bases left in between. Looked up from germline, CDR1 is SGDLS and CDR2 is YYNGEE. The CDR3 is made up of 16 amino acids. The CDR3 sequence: CASSVGADFATGELFF. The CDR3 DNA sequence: TGTGCCAGCAGCGTAGGGGCGGACTTCGCCACCGGGGAGCTGTTTTTT.

Here the CDR3 reads CASSLGTGGWQETQYF. CDR3 DNA sequence: TGTGCCAGCAGCTTAGGGACAGGGGGCTGGCAGGAGACCCAGTACTTC. The gene calls are TRBV7-7 and TRBJ2-5; 11 bases agree with TRBD1. The trim removed 1 base at V and 5 bases at J, leaving 6 bases unmatched. CDR3 length equals 16 residues. Germline V CDR1 and CDR2: SSHAT, FNYEAQ (reference sequence).

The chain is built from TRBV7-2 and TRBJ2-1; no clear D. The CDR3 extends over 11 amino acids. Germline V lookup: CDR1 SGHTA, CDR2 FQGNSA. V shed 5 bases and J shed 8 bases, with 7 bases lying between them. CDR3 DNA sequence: TGTGCCAGCAGCCCCCGCCATGAGCAGTTCTTC. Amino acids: CASSPRHEQFF.

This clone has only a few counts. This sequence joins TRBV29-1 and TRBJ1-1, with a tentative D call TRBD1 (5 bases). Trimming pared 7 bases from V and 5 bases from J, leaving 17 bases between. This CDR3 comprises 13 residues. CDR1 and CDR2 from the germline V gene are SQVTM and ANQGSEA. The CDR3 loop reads CSGGHGGGTEAFF. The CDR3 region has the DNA TGCAGCGGCGGCCACGGGGGGGGGACTGAAGCTTTCTTT.

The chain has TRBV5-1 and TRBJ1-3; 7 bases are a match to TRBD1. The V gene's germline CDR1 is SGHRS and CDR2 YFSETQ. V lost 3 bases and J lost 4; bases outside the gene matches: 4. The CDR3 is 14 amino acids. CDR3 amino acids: CASSSGTDGNTIYF. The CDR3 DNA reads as TGCGCCAGCAGCTCTGGGACAGACGGAAACACCATATATTTT.

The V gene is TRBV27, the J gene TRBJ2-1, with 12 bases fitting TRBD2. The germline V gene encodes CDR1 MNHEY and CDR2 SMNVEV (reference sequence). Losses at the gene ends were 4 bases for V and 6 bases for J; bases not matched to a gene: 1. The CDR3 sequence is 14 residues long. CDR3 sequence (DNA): TGTGCCAGCAGTTGGACTAGCGGGACCAATGAGCAGTTCTTC. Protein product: CASSWTSGTNEQFF.

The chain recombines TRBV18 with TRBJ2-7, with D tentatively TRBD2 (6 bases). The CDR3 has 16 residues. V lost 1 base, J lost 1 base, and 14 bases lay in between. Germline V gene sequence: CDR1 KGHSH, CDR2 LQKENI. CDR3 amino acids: CASSPQVGLISYEQYF. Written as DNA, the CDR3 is TGTGCCAGCTCACCACAGGTGGGACTTATTTCCTACGAGCAGTACTTC.

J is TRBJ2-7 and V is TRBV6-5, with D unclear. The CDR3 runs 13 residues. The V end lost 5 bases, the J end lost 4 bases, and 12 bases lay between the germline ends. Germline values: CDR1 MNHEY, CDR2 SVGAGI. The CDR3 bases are TGTGCCAGCAGTAAGTCGGTGAAATACGAGCAGTACTTC. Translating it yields CASSKSVKYEQYF.

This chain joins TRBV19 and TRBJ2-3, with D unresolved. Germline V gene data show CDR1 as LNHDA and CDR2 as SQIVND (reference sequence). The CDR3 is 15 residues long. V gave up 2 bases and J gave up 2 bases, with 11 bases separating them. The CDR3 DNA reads TGTGCCAGTAGTATAACCGAGGCAGTCACAGATACGCAGTATTTT. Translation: CASSITEAVTDTQYF.

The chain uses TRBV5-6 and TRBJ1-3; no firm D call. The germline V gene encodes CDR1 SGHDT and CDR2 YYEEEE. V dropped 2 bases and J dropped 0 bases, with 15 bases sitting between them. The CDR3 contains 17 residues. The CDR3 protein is CASSFRSVGDSGNTIYF. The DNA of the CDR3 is TGTGCCAGCAGCTTCCGCAGTGTGGGCGACTCTGGAAACACCATATATTTT.

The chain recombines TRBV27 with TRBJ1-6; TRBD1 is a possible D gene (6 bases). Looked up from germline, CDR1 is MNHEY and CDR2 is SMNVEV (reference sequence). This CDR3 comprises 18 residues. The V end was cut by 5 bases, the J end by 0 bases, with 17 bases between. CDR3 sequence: CASSRGSGASSYNSPLHF. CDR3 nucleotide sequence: TGTGCCAGCAGTCGGGGCTCAGGGGCGAGCTCCTATAATTCACCCCTCCACTTT.

This CDR3 reads CASSLVAGLGKNIQYF. As DNA, the CDR3 is TGTGCCAGCAGCTTAGTAGCCGGGTTGGGCAAAAACATTCAGTACTTC. This chain connects TRBV11-2 to TRBJ2-4; D remains ambiguous. CDR1 SGHAT and CDR2 FQNNGV come from the germline V gene. The length of the CDR3 is 16 residues. V lost 1 base, J lost 3 bases, and 13 bases lay in between.

The DNA of the CDR3 is TGTGCCAGCAGCTTAGCGGGGTTGGCGCAGTATTTT. The encoded protein is CASSLAGLAQYF. J is TRBJ2-3 and V is TRBV7-2; D uncertain. Germline CDR1 reads SGHTA; CDR2 reads FQGNSA. Trimming left V 0 bases short and J 10 bases short, with 8 bases between. This CDR3 has 12 residues.